Below, 31 T cell receptor beta chains from the same sample are listed, as sequenced in a study of T cell clonotyping in hematopoietic cell transplantation. Sequencing was performed with immunoSEQ multiplex PCR; in TCRdb, only in-frame clones are kept and a portion is missing. The sample has over 10,000 clones, over 80% seen once. This sample's time point: recipient sample about 28 days before transplant, after cytoreduction. The specimen was peripheral blood mononuclear cells, collected before stem cell transplant. The source of these receptors is a man in his 60s with acute myeloid leukemia. Some clones in this sample may be carry-over from other donors' samples.

The rearrangement uses TRBV5-4 and TRBJ1-1; D unresolved. The germline gives CDR1 SGHNT, CDR2 YYREEE (reference sequence). The CDR3 totals 14 residues. Trimming shortened V by 3 bases and J by 1 base, and 10 bases separated the two germline ends. CDR3 residues: CASSWTMGNTEAFF. As DNA, the CDR3 is TGTGCCAGCAGCTGGACCATGGGGAACACTGAAGCTTTCTTT.

The chain joins TRBV7-6 to TRBJ2-3; D is unresolved. Trimming removed 5 bases at V and 4 bases at J, with 7 bases between. CDR1 SGHVS and CDR2 FNYEAQ come from the germline V gene. The CDR3 has 12 amino acids. CDR3 bases: TGTGCCAGCAGCACCAGCTCAGATACGCAGTATTTT. Protein: CASSTSSDTQYF.

This clone was observed a few times. The chain uses TRBV5-1 and TRBJ1-1; tentatively, D is TRBD1 (5 bases). Trimming pared 2 bases from V and 12 bases from J, leaving 11 bases between. Germline CDR1 reads SGHRS; CDR2 reads YFSETQ. The CDR3 spans 11 residues. The CDR3 protein is CASSFRGESFF. For the CDR3, the DNA is TGCGCCAGCAGCTTTCGAGGGGAATCTTTCTTT.

The gene calls are TRBV9 and TRBJ2-7; 7 bases map to TRBD2. The V segment lost 6 bases and the J segment 3 bases; nucleotides outside the gene matches: 6. The CDR3 sequence is 13 residues long. Germline values: CDR1 SGDLS, CDR2 YYNGEE. In DNA form, the CDR3 reads TGTGCCAGCAATGGGGGGGGTAGCTACGAGCAGTACTTC. This gives the protein CASNGGGSYEQYF.

The chain's CDR3 is CASSRNDGYTF. CDR3 DNA: TGTGCCAGCAGCCGCAACGACGGCTACACCTTC. The chain employs TRBV2 and TRBJ1-2, with D unclear. Germline V gives CDR1 SNHLY, CDR2 FYNNEI. The CDR3 contains 11 residues. Trimming cost V 6 bases and J 8 bases, with 10 bases left between them.

This clone was found once. V gene TRBV2 combines with J gene TRBJ2-3; D unresolved. Trimming took off 0 bases at V and 4 bases at J, with 8 bases between the two ends. The CDR3 covers 14 residues. Germline CDR1 reads SNHLY; CDR2 reads FYNNEI. CDR3 residues: CASSEAGFADTQYF. The CDR3 DNA is TGTGCCAGCAGTGAAGCGGGGTTCGCAGATACGCAGTATTTT.

This sequence joins TRBV7-6 and TRBJ2-1; 7 bases agree with TRBD1. V lost 5 bases, J lost 9 bases, and 22 bases stayed unmatched. The CDR3 extends over 18 amino acids. Germline V gene lookup returns CDR1 SGHVS and CDR2 FNYEAQ. Written as DNA, the CDR3 is TGTGCCAGCAGCCAGTGGGTCAGCGAGGGACAGTCGCGGGTTGAGCAGTTCTTC. The encoded protein is CASSQWVSEGQSRVEQFF.

The chain couples TRBV7-2 to TRBJ2-2; 10 bases match TRBD1. The CDR3 runs 18 residues. Germline V gene sequence: CDR1 SGHTA, CDR2 FQGNSA. V dropped 1 base and J dropped 7; count of bases not matched to a gene: 12. CDR3 residues: CASSLVPTRDRGNGELFF. The CDR3 DNA reads TGTGCCAGCAGCTTAGTACCAACCCGGGACAGGGGTAACGGGGAGCTGTTTTTT.

V and J are TRBV25-1 and TRBJ2-3; TRBD2 is a possible D gene (6 bases). V was cut by 5 bases and J by 1 base, with 16 bases left in between. Germline CDR1 reads MGHDK; CDR2 reads SYGVNS. There are 16 residues in the CDR3. This CDR3 reads CASSLVGSRGTDTQYF. The DNA of the CDR3 is TGTGCCAGCAGTTTAGTCGGGAGTCGGGGCACAGATACGCAGTATTTT.

The chain has TRBV5-6 and TRBJ1-2; 7 bases map to TRBD1. The germline CDR1 and CDR2 sequences are SGHDT and YYEEEE. Unmatched junction bases numbered 10, after V lost 6 bases and J lost 5 bases. This CDR3 has 14 residues. Here the CDR3 DNA reads TGTGCCAGCAACCCAATGGGACAGATGTATGGCTACACCTTC. It translates to CASNPMGQMYGYTF.

The chain recombines TRBV11-3 with TRBJ2-6, with D possibly being TRBD2 (6 bases). Trimming removed 4 bases from V and 0 bases from J, with 7 bases in between. CDR3 length equals 15 residues. Germline V gene data show CDR1 as SGHNT and CDR2 as YENEEA. In nucleotides, the CDR3 is TGTGCCAGCAGCTCGGGGGTCTCTGGGGCCAACGTCCTGACTTTC. The encoded protein is CASSSGVSGANVLTF.

The chain carries TRBV10-3 and TRBJ2-1; no definite D call. V was pared by 2 bases and J by 4 bases, with 12 bases between. This CDR3 has 15 residues. Germline lookup yields CDR1 ENHRY and CDR2 SYGVKD. CDR3 sequence reads: CAISEAVGAYNEQFF. The CDR3 DNA sequence: TGTGCCATCAGTGAGGCGGTAGGAGCGTACAATGAGCAGTTCTTC.

This clone was detected only once. This chain connects TRBV25-1 to TRBJ2-3; maybe TRBD2 (5 bases). CDR3 length equals 15 residues. The V and J ends lost 3 bases and 3 bases respectively, with 13 bases between them. CDR1 and CDR2 from the germline V gene are MGHDK and SYGVNS. The CDR3 protein is CASSDGNPGTDTQYF. The DNA for the CDR3 is TGTGCCAGCAGTGATGGGAATCCGGGGACAGATACGCAGTATTTT.

This clone was found once. The rearrangement links TRBV7-8 to TRBJ2-3; 9 positions match TRBD2. This CDR3 comprises 16 residues. From germline, CDR1 is SGHVS and CDR2 FQNEAQ. Losses at the gene ends were 5 bases for V and 5 bases for J; bases not matched to a gene: 11. CDR3 DNA: TGTGCCAGCAGCGCACGAATAGGGACTAGCCAAGATACGCAGTATTTT. Amino acids: CASSARIGTSQDTQYF.

V and J are TRBV29-1 and TRBJ2-3, with D perhaps given as TRBD1 or TRBD2 (5 bases each). V shed 7 bases and J shed 1 base, with 18 bases lying between them. Germline loops: CDR1 SQVTM, CDR2 ANQGSEA. This CDR3 is built from 15 residues. The chain's CDR3 is CSAPIWGSGTDTQYF. The CDR3 DNA follows: TGCAGCGCCCCCATTTGGGGGAGTGGCACAGATACGCAGTATTTT.

This clone was seen once. V gene TRBV30 combines with J gene TRBJ1-2, with a possible D match to TRBD1 (5 bases). Trimming removed 0 bases from V and 4 bases from J, with 9 bases in between. Germline V lookup: CDR1 GTSNPN, CDR2 SVGIG (reference sequence). The CDR3 extends over 13 amino acids. The CDR3 nucleotides read TGTGCCTGGAGTGTGGGGGATTCCTATGGCTACACCTTC. Residues: CAWSVGDSYGYTF. Complete variable domain (other parts from reference TRBV30 and TRBJ1-2): SQTIHQWPATLVQPVGSPLSLECTVEGTSNPNLYWYRQAAGRGLQLLFYSVGIGQISSEVPQNLSASRPQDRQFILSSKKLLLSDSGFYLCAWSVGDSYGYTFGSGTRLTVV.

This chain joins TRBV5-6 and TRBJ2-3; D is ambiguous. Germline lookup yields CDR1 SGHDT and CDR2 YYEEEE. The CDR3 sequence is 14 residues long. The germline V and J ends were trimmed by 4 bases and 0 bases, with 9 bases remaining between them. The CDR3 DNA sequence: TGTGCCAGCAGCCGTCCCCCCAGCACAGATACGCAGTATTTT. Translated, it gives CASSRPPSTDTQYF.

This sequence joins TRBV7-8 and TRBJ2-7, with D perhaps matching TRBD1 (7 bases). CDR1 and CDR2 from the germline V gene are SGHVS and FQNEAQ. The CDR3 runs 14 residues. Trimming left V 5 bases short and J 4 bases short, with 15 bases between. The CDR3 sequence is CASSRTTGVYEQYF. DNA of the CDR3: TGTGCCAGCAGCCGGACTACAGGGGTGTACGAGCAGTACTTC.

The chain joins TRBV5-1 to TRBJ1-1, with D unresolved. The CDR3 runs 12 residues. From germline, CDR1 is SGHRS and CDR2 YFSETQ. The V end was cut by 2 bases, the J end by 4 bases, with 6 bases between. The CDR3 nucleotides read TGCGCCAGCAGCTTACCGGGCACTGAAGCTTTCTTT. Translation: CASSLPGTEAFF.

V gene TRBV9 combines with J gene TRBJ1-3, with D uncertain. The CDR3 has 14 residues. Germline assignment: CDR1 SGDLS and CDR2 YYNGEE. V lost 1 base and J lost 0, with 5 bases in between. The CDR3 loop reads CASSVQDSGNTIYF. The CDR3, as DNA: TGTGCCAGCAGCGTACAAGACTCTGGAAACACCATATATTTT.

This clone has only a few counts. The CDR3 is CAWSVTGAVEKLFF. The DNA of the CDR3 is TGTGCCTGGAGTGTGACAGGGGCGGTAGAAAAACTGTTTTTT. The chain uses TRBV30 and TRBJ1-4; 8 bases are shared with TRBD1. V trimming: 0 bases; J trimming: 8 bases; junction bases outside the gene matches: 5. CDR1 is GTSNPN and CDR2 is SVGIG in the germline V gene (reference sequence). The CDR3 is made up of 14 amino acids.

The V gene is TRBV2, the J gene TRBJ1-2; 7 bases line up with TRBD1. Losses at the gene ends were 6 bases for V and 0 bases for J; bases not matched to a gene: 4. Germline CDR1 reads SNHLY; CDR2 reads FYNNEI. CDR3 length equals 14 residues. This chain's CDR3 is CASSGDSPNYGYTF. The CDR3 nucleotides read TGTGCCAGCAGCGGGGACAGCCCTAACTATGGCTACACCTTC.

This clone is a singleton in its sample. The chain recombines TRBV2 with TRBJ2-1; 11 positions agree with TRBD2. With 7 bases clipped from V and 5 bases from J, the junction kept 7 bases outside the gene matches. Germline V gene lookup returns CDR1 SNHLY and CDR2 FYNNEI. The CDR3 contains 15 residues. The CDR3: CASKILAGVNNEQFF. In DNA, the CDR3 is TGTGCCAGCAAGATACTAGCGGGAGTAAACAATGAGCAGTTCTTC. Based on the CDR3 plus reference TRBV2 and TRBJ2-1, the full variable domain is EPEVTQTPSHQVTQMGQEVILRCVPISNHLYFYWYRQILGQKVEFLVSFYNNEISEKSEIFDDQFSVERPDGSNFTLKIRSTKLEDSAMYFCASKILAGVNNEQFFGPGTRLTVL.

The genes are TRBV5-1 and TRBJ2-7; maybe TRBD2 (7 bases). CDR1 is SGHRS, CDR2 YFSETQ, per germline. Trimming left V 4 bases short and J 2 bases short, with 22 bases between. This CDR3 is 17 amino acids long. The CDR3 DNA reads TGCGCCAGCAGCCTACACTACAGGGAGGGAAGACCCTACGAGCAGTACTTC. It yields the protein CASSLHYREGRPYEQYF.

This clone turned up a few times. This chain links TRBV23-1 with TRBJ2-7; D is perhaps TRBD2 (6 bases). TRBV23-1 is sorted into the ORF group, with uncertain function. The CDR3 consists of 15 residues. V gave up 4 bases and J gave up 1 base, with 14 bases separating them. Here the CDR3 reads CASSPRDSRSYEQYF. CDR3 DNA: TGCGCCAGCAGTCCCCGGGACTCCAGATCCTACGAGCAGTACTTC.

The chain joins TRBV11-2 to TRBJ1-1; the D gene is possibly TRBD1 (5 bases). Germline CDR1 is SGHAT and CDR2 is FQNNGV. The CDR3 is 15 amino acids. Trimming took off 8 bases at V and 1 base at J, with 17 bases between the two ends. In DNA form, the CDR3 reads TGTGCCAGCGGCGCCTTAGGGGTTACGAACACTGAAGCTTTCTTT. It codes for CASGALGVTNTEAFF.

This rearrangement joins TRBV4-2 to TRBJ1-4, with D possibly matching TRBD1 (6 bases). Trimming pared 2 bases from V and 6 bases from J, leaving 13 bases between. Looked up from germline, CDR1 is LGHNA and CDR2 is YNFKEQ. CDR3 length: 15 amino acids. Here the CDR3 reads CASSQSTTGYEKLFF. DNA of the CDR3: TGTGCCAGCAGCCAATCCACCACAGGGTATGAAAAACTGTTTTTT.

The V call is TRBV6-5, the J call TRBJ1-2; D perhaps matches TRBD1 (6 bases). V lost 7 bases, J lost 4 bases, and 16 bases lay in between. Per the germline V gene, CDR1 is MNHEY and CDR2 is SVGAGI. CDR3 length: 14 amino acids. Written as DNA, the CDR3 is TGTGCCAGCAACGGGTGGGGGGCGGGCTATGGCTACACCTTC. Translating it yields CASNGWGAGYGYTF.

The J gene is TRBJ1-2, the V gene TRBV28, with D possibly TRBD1 on 5 matching bases. This CDR3 contains 12 residues. Between the trimmed V and J ends, which lost 5 bases and 8 bases, there was a span of 12 bases. Germline V gene data show CDR1 as MDHEN and CDR2 as SYDVKM. Written as DNA, the CDR3 is TGTGCCAGCAGTCGTCGGGGGGACGGCTACACCTTC. Its protein is CASSRRGDGYTF.

This clone was recorded only once. The gene calls are TRBV6-5 and TRBJ2-1; no clear D gene. The CDR3 runs to 14 residues. V dropped 2 bases and J dropped 1 base, with 6 bases sitting between them. Germline CDR1 is MNHEY and CDR2 is SVGAGI. This chain's CDR3 is CASSYGSSYNEQFF. CDR3 nucleotides: TGTGCCAGCAGTTACGGGTCGTCCTACAATGAGCAGTTCTTC.

The V and J genes are TRBV19 and TRBJ1-1; TRBD1 might be the D (5 bases). Germline assignment: CDR1 LNHDA and CDR2 SQIVND (reference sequence). V was pared by 7 bases and J by 0 bases, with 12 bases between. The CDR3 consists of 14 residues. CDR3 region: CASNRQSMNTEAFF. CDR3 sequence (DNA): TGTGCCAGTAACAGACAGAGCATGAACACTGAAGCTTTCTTT.